This T cell receptor (beta chain) was identified in a study of Graves' ophthalmopathy and Graves' hyperthyroidism. On this clonotype: Sequence at one end of the junction differs from germline and may be a read error.

The V gene's germline CDR1 is SGHRS and CDR2 YFSETQ. The CDR3 sequence is 15 residues long. For repertoire sequencing, the TCR beta CDR3 regions were amplified from RNA transcripts. HTBI primers were employed in first-round RT-PCR, then a second-round multiplex PCR followed. TCRdb ran MiXCR on the multiplex PCR reads and lists one entry per CDR3 protein. The sample shows 500,000 to 800,000 distinct CDR3 sequences, 35% to 45% of them seen only once. The sample comprised peripheral blood. The clonotype comes from an adult man with Graves' ophthalmopathy. The V and J genes are TRBV5-1 and TRBJ1-4; 9 bases are a match to TRBD1. CDR3 sequence: CASSVGGQGWEKLFF. CDR3 in DNA: TGTGCCAGCAGCGTAGGAGGACAGGGGTGGGAAAAACTGTTTTTT.